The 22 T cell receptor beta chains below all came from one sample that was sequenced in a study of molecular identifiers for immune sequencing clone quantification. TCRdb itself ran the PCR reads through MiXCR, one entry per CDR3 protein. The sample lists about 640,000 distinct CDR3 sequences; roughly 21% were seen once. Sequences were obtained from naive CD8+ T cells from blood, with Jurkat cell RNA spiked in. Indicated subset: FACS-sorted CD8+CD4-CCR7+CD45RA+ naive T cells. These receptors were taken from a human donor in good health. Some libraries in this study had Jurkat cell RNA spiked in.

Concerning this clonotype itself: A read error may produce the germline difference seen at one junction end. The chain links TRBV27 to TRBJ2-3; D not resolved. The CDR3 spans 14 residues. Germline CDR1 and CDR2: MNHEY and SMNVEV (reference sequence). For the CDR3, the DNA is TGTGCCAGCAGTGTATCCGGCTACACAGATACGCAGTATTTT. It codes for CASSVSGYTDTQYF.

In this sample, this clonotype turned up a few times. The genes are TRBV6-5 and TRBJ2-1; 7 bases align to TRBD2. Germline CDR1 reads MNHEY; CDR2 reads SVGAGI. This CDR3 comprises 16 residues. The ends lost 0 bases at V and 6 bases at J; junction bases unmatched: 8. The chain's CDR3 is CASSYSLAGAVNEQFF. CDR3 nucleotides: TGTGCCAGCAGTTACTCGTTGGCGGGAGCGGTCAATGAGCAGTTCTTC.

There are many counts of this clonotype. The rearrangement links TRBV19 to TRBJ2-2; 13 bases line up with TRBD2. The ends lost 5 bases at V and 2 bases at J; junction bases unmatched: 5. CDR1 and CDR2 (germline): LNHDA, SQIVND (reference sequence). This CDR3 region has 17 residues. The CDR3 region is CASSFPGLAGNTGELFF. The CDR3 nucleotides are TGTGCCAGTAGTTTCCCGGGACTAGCGGGAAACACCGGGGAGCTGTTTTTT.

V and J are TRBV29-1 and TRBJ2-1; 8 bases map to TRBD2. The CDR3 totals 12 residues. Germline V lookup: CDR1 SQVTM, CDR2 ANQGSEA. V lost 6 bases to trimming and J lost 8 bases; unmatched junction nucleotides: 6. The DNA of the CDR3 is TGCAGCGTCGGGGGGGCGTTTGATGAGCAGTTCTTC. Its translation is CSVGGAFDEQFF.

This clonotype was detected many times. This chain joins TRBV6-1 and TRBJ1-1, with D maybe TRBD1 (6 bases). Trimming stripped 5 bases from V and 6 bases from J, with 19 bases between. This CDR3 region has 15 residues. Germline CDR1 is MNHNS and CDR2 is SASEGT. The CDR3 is CASSRGTLGVPEAFF. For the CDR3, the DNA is TGTGCCAGCAGTCGTGGGACATTGGGGGTTCCTGAAGCTTTCTTT.

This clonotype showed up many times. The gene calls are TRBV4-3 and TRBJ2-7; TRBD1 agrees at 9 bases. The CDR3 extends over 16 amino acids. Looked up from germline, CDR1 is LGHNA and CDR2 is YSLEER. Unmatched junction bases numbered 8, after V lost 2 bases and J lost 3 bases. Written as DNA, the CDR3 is TGCGCCAGCAGCCAACTACCGGGACAGGGCCACTACGAGCAGTACTTC. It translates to CASSQLPGQGHYEQYF.

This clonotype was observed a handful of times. The CDR3 loop reads CASSEAETETQETQYF. For the CDR3, the DNA is TGTGCCAGCAGTGAAGCCGAGACAGAAACCCAAGAGACCCAGTACTTC. V usage is TRBV2 and J usage is TRBJ2-5, with TRBD1 as a possible D gene (5 bases). This CDR3 is 16 amino acids long. The germline V and J ends were trimmed by 0 bases and 1 base, with 12 bases remaining between them. Germline V CDR1 and CDR2: SNHLY, FYNNEI.

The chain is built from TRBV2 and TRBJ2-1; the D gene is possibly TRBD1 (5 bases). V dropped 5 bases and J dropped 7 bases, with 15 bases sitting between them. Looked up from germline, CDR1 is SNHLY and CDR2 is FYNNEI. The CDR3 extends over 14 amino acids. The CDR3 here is CASSLGRRENEQFF. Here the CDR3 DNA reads TGTGCCAGCAGTTTGGGGCGCCGTGAAAATGAGCAGTTCTTC.

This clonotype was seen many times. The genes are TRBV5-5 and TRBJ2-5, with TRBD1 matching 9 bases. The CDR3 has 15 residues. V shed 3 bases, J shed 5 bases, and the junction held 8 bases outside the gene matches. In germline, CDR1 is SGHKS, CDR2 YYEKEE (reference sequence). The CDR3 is CASSSRTGAGETQYF. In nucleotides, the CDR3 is TGTGCCAGCAGCTCCAGGACAGGGGCGGGTGAGACCCAGTACTTC. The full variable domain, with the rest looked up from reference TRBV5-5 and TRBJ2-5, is DAGVTQSPTHLIKTRGQQVTLRCSPISGHKSVSWYQQVLGQGPQFIFQYYEKEERGRGNFPDRFSARQFPNYSSELNVNALLLGDSALYLCASSSRTGAGETQYFGPGTRLLVL.

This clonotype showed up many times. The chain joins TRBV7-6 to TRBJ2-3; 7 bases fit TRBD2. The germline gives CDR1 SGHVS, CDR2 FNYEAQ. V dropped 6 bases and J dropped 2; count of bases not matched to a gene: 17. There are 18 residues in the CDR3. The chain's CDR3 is CASSRGEGGTVPTDTQYF. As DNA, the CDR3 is TGTGCCAGCAGTCGCGGGGAGGGAGGAACGGTCCCCACAGATACGCAGTATTTT.

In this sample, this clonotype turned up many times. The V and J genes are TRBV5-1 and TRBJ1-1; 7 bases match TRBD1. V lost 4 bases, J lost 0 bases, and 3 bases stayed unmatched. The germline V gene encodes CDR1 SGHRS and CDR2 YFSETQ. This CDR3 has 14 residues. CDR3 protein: CASSVDRLNTEAFF. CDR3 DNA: TGCGCCAGCAGCGTGGACAGGTTGAACACTGAAGCTTTCTTT.

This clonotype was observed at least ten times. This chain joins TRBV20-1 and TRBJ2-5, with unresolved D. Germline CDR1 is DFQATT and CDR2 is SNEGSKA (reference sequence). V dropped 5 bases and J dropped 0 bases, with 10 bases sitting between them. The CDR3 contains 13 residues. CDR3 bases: TGCAGTGCTGGCGGCGAGTACCAAGAGACCCAGTACTTC. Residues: CSAGGEYQETQYF.

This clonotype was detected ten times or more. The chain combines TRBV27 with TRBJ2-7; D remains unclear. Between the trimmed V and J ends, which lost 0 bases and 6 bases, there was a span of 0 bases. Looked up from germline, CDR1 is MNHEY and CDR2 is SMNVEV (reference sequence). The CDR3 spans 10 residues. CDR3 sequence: CASSLSEQYF. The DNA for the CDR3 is TGTGCCAGCAGTTTATCCGAGCAGTACTTC.

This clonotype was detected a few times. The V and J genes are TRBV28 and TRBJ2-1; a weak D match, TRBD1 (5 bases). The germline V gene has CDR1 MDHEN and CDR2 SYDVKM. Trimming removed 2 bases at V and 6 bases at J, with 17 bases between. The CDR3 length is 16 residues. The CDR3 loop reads CASSLVGQGAINEQFF. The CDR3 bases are TGTGCCAGCAGTTTAGTTGGGCAGGGCGCGATCAATGAGCAGTTCTTC.

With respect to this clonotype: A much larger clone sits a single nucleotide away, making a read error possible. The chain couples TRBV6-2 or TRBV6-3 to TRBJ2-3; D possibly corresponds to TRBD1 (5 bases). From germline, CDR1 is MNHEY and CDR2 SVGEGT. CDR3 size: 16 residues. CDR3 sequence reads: CASASSRVLSTDTLYF. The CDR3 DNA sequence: TGTGCCAGCGCGAGCAGCAGGGTTTTGAGCACAGATACGCTGTATTTT.

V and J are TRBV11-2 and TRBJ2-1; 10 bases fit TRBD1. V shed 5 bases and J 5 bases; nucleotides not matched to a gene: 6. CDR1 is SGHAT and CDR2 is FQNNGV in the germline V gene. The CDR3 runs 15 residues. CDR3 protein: CASSTDRGLDNEQFF. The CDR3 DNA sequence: TGTGCCAGCAGCACAGACAGGGGGCTGGACAATGAGCAGTTCTTC. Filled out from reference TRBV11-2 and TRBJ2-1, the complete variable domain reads EAGVAQSPRYKIIEKRQSVAFWCNPISGHATLYWYQQILGQGPKLLIQFQNNGVVDDSQLPKDRFSAERLKGVDSTLKIQPAKLEDSAVYLCASSTDRGLDNEQFFGPGTRLTVL.

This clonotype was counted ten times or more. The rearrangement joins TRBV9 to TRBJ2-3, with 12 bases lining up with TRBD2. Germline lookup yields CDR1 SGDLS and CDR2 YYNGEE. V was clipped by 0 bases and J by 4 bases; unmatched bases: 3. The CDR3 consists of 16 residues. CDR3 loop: CASSVELAGGADTQYF. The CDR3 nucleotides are TGTGCCAGCAGCGTAGAACTAGCGGGAGGAGCAGATACGCAGTATTTT.

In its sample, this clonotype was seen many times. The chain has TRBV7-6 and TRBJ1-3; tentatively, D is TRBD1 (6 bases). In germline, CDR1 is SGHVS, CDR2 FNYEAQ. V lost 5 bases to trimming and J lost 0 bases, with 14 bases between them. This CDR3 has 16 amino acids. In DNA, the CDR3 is TGTGCCAGCAGCCAAAACGACAGGCTCTCTGGAAACACCATATATTTT. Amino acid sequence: CASSQNDRLSGNTIYF. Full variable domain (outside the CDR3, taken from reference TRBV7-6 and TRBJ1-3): GAGVSQSPRYKVTKRGQDVALRCDPISGHVSLYWYRQALGQGPEFLTYFNYEAQQDKSGLPNDRFSAERPEGSISTLTIQRTEQRDSAMYRCASSQNDRLSGNTIYFGEGSWLTVV.

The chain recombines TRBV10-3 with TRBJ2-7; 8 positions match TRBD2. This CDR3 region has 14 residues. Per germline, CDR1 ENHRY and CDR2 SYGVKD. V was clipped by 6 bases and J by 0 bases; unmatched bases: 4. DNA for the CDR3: TGTGCCATCAGCTGGACTAGCAGCTCCTACGAGCAGTACTTC. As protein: CAISWTSSSYEQYF.

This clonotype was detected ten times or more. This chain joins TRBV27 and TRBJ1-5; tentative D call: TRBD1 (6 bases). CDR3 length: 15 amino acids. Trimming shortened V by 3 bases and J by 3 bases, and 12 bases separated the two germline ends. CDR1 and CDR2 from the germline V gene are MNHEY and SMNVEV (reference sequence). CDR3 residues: CASSFQGLNNQPQHF. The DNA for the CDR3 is TGTGCCAGCAGTTTCCAGGGGTTAAACAATCAGCCCCAGCATTTT.

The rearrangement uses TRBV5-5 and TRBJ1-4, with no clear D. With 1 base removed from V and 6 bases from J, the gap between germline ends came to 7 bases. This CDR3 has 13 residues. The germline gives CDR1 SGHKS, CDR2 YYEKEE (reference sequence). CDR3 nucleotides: TGTGCCAGCAGCTTGTGGGAAGATGAAAAACTGTTTTTT. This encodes CASSLWEDEKLFF.

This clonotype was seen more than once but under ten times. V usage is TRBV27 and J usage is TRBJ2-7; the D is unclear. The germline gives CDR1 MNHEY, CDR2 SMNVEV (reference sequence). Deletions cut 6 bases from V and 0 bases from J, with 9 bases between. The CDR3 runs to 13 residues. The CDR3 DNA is TGTGCCAGCAGCCGCGCTAACTCCTACGAGCAGTACTTC. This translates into CASSRANSYEQYF.